Sequencing of this T cell receptor beta chain was carried out in a study of response to subunit inactivated influenza vaccine. The sample holds a few counts of this clonotype. The antigen remains unidentified. TCRdb called the RT-PCR reads again in MiXCR, with one record for every CDR3 protein. Of around 530,000 distinct CDR3 sequences listed, about 11% are singletons. Unmatched junction bases numbered 9, after V lost 6 bases and J lost 2 bases. CDR1 and CDR2 from the germline V gene are SQVTM and ANQGSEA. The CDR3 has 14 residues. Study-level results: Few new T cells, the authors suggested, are recruited by each seasonal influenza vaccination.

This receptor was identified in a man in his fifties who received an inactivated influenza vaccine. The chain recombines TRBV29-1 with TRBJ2-7; TRBD1 matches at 8 bases. Sample: PBMCs from blood, taken on the day of vaccination. For the CDR3, the DNA is TGCAGCGTCTCCCGACAGGGGCCGGCCTACGAGCAGTACTTC. This gives the protein CSVSRQGPAYEQYF.